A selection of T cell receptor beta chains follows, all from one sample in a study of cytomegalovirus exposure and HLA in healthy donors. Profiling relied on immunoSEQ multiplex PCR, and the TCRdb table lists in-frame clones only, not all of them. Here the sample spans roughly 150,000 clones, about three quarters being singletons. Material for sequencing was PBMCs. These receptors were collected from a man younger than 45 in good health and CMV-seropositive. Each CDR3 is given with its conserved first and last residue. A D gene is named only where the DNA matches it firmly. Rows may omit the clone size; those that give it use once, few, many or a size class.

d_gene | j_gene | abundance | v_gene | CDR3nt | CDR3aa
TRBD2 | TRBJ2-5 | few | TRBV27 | TGTGCCAGCAGTTTATCGGGGAGGGCCACAGAGACCCAGTACTTC | CASSLSGRATETQYF
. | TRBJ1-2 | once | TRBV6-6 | TGTGCCAGCACTCGGGACATAAAGTTTTCGGGCTACACCTTC | CASTRDIKFSGYTF
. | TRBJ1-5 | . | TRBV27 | TGTGCCAGCAGTTTAGGGGGCAGCAATCAGCCCCAGCATTTT | CASSLGGSNQPQHF
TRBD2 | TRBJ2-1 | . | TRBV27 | TGTGCCAGCAGTTTAACTAGCGGGGCTATAGGGAATGAGCAGTTCTTC | CASSLTSGAIGNEQFF
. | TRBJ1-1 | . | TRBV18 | TGTGCCAGCTCACCACCGTCCGGGATTGAGAGGACTGAAGCTTTCTTT | CASSPPSGIERTEAFF
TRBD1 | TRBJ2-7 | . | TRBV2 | TGTGCCAGCAGGGAACAGGGGTATGGCGAGCAGTACTTC | CASREQGYGEQYF
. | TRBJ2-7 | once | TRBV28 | TGTGCCAGCAGTTCCCCGGAGGAGGGAGAGTACGAGCAGTACTTC | CASSSPEEGEYEQYF
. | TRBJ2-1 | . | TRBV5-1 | TGCGCCAGCAGCGTGAGGTACTTGGACAATGAGCAGTTCTTC | CASSVRYLDNEQFF
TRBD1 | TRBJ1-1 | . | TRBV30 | TGTGCCTGGATCCATGACAGGGTGAACACTGAAGCTTTCTTT | CAWIHDRVNTEAFF
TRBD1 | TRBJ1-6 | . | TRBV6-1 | TGTGCCAGCAGTATGACAGGGGACGGATCACCCCTCCACTTT | CASSMTGDGSPLHF
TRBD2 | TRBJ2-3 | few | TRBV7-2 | TGTGCCAGCAGCTTAGATAGCGGGAATACGCAGTATTTT | CASSLDSGNTQYF
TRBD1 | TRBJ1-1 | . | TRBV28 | TGTGCCAGCAGAGGAGGACAGGGAGTGTACTCAGCTTTCTTT | CASRGGQGVYSAFF
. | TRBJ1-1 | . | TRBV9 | TGTGCCAGCAGCGTAGATGGGGCCACAGGGGAAGCTTTCTTT | CASSVDGATGEAFF
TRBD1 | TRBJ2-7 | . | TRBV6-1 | TGTGCCAGCAGGGTCCTAGACGGGACAGATGACGAGCAGTACTTC | CASRVLDGTDDEQYF
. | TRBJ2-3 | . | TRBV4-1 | TGCGCCAGCAGCGTTCCCCTCGGGACTAGCACAGATACGCAGTATTTT | CASSVPLGTSTDTQYF